The T cell receptor (beta chain) described here comes from a study of blood T cell repertoires in COVID-19 (dated by TCRdb to 2018 to 2020). For the study in its entirety: The collaborator samples originated in the United States, Italy and Spain and spanned the acute and convalescent phases of COVID-19. A freely available public database, intended as a resource for researchers studying the immune response to SARS-CoV-2, is where the repertoires were released. Sample metadata almost always included a de-identified subject ID, COVID-19 status, age in years and sex. Where available, HLA class I and class II types were obtained from metadata supplied by the sample provider rather than from assay-based typing. The prospective study material was composed of cDNA or gDNA derived from T cells, B-cell-depleted T cells, or PBMCs. The samples were drawn from two sources: the first 160 participants of the ongoing ImmuneRACE study, and over 1,000 subjects contributed by 6 global collaborators. The dataset comprised deeply sampled blood TCRbeta repertoires from subjects exposed to, actively infected with, or recovered from COVID-19. Beyond this particular receptor, the publication reports: The quantity of clinical and demographic metadata differed by source and by participant and was supplied without curation.

The immunoSEQ Assay, a bias-controlled multiplex PCR, was used to amplify TCRbeta CDR3 regions from genomic DNA. As for how the authors treated the data: Nucleated cell counts per sample were estimated from amplification of reference gene primers within the assay. To quantify the absolute abundance of each unique TCRbeta CDR3 rearrangement, sequence reads were collapsed and filtered. For each sample, productive Simpson clonality was calculated as the square root of Simpson's diversity index over productive rearrangements. The table was pulled from immuneACCESS by TCRdb, which kept in-frame rearrangements only. Such tables lose some clones; where checked, under half of the loss comes from unresolved V genes, and the rest has no known cause. V and J calls and clone size come straight from that table; D and trimming were deduced from the DNA. The sample table contains tens of thousands of clones; only one count was recorded for roughly 83% of them. 8% of the sample is held by the ten biggest clonotypes.

To note about this clone: Its antigen specificity is not known. Per-base quality was not reported, and no clone a single base away is much larger than it.

Each collaborating institution followed its own protocols to collect whole blood in K2EDTA tubes. For TCRbeta analysis, collaborator samples were shipped as frozen whole blood, as isolated PBMCs, or as DNA extracted from either sample type. Taken from the germline V gene, the CDR1 and CDR2 loops are MNHEY and SVGAGI. The cysteine opens and the phenylalanine closes a CDR3 of 15 amino acids. The CDR3 DNA has 45 bases and is translated from base 1. V is shortened by 6 bases, J by 2 bases, and the region joining them spans 13 bases. This chain is built from TRBV6-5 and TRBJ2-2; a tentative D call is TRBD1 (6 bases match). Sequenced sample: peripheral blood. The clonotype comes from a man in his forties or fifties with active COVID-19. Read as DNA, the sequence is TGTGCCAGCAGCGTTACGGGACACAACACCGGGGAGCTGTTTTTT. Translated, this is CASSVTGHNTGELFF.